This T cell receptor beta chain was sequenced during a study of T cell clonotyping in hematopoietic cell transplantation (dated by TCRdb to the early 2020s). General notes on the study: Pretransplant samples from recipients were collected after cytoreduction. Recruitment of patients ran from 2015 to early 2017, and follow-up continued until late 2020 or until death. A total of over 130 blood samples were gathered in the study from roughly 37 consecutive transplant recipients along with their related donors. General conclusions and limits of the study: Recipient repertoires showed only a small fraction of overlap with donor repertoires, and over 97% appeared de novo at the given depth. Inverse Simpson Index values from donors and from recipients before transplant predicted broader TCR repertoire diversity after transplant. The sample size was limited, and CD4 and CD8 repertoire contributions could not be separated because cells were not sorted. After transplant, TCR diversity in recipients dropped, and pathologically expanded clonotypes climbed progressively between day 30 and day 180.

For this clone: The target of this receptor is not known. Base qualities are not at hand, and no much larger clone is one base apart.

According to the study, the label for this sample's time point signals: recipient sample about 28 days before transplant, after cytoreduction. Blood from recipients was drawn about 28 days before transplant and again at days 30, 100 and 180 after transplant. Nuclei Lysis Solution was used to extract genomic DNA from fresh or cryopreserved unfractionated peripheral blood mononuclear cells. The immunoSEQ assay, a bias-controlled multiplex PCR using V- and J-specific primers, was used to amplify TCR beta CDR3 regions from genomic DNA. A second PCR step added a proprietary barcode and Illumina adapter sequences to the CDR3 amplicons. An Illumina MiSeq instrument was used to sequence the CDR3 libraries. Per the original workflow: Export and quality control were done with immunoSEQ Analyzer 3.0, while downstream analyses used R Bioconductor and Immunarch. Only productive rearrangements within the normalized downsampled data set were used in the calculation of repertoire metrics. In the normalized cohort, a clonotype counted as pathologically expanded if the clonotype was larger than 5 templates. Repertoire diversity was measured with the Inverse Simpson Index. The non-normalized data set was used for CMV-specificity analyses so that all clonotypes could be captured. This immuneACCESS table, as held by TCRdb, lists in-frame sequences with V and J called but not all clones. Of the missing ones, under half trace to an unresolved V gene in checked studies; the others have no known cause. V and J calls and clone size are those listed in that table; D and trimming were worked out from the DNA. For this sample the table gives some 9,300 clones, of which around 86% were detected only once. The ten top clones hold approximately 15% of the sample.

V sheds 6 bases and J sheds 3 bases, leaving 12 bases between their ends. From a lookup of the germline V gene, CDR1 and CDR2 are SNHLY and FYNNEI. The CDR3 contains 13 residues, cysteine and phenylalanine counted. Of the read, only the CDR3 DNA is kept; its 39 bases are in frame from base 1. This specimen consisted of peripheral blood mononuclear cells, obtained before stem cell transplant. This receptor was obtained from a woman aged 50 to 65 with chronic myeloid leukemia. Some clones in this sample may be carry-over from other donors' samples. The chain employs TRBV2 and TRBJ2-7, and possibly TRBD1, on 5 matching bases. The bases read TGTGCCAGCAGCTTAGGACACAGCTACGAGCAGTACTTC. This yields the protein CASSLGHSYEQYF.